This T cell receptor (beta chain) appears in the sequencing data of a study of early T cells in non-severe SARS-CoV-2 infection. TCRdb processed the 5' RACE reads anew with MiXCR; each CDR3 protein has one entry. In the table there are about 48,000 distinct CDR3 sequences, 13% of which are singletons. The receptor's source is an adult who was a healthcare worker with PCR-confirmed SARS-CoV-2 infection or an uninfected control (not recorded which). Specimen: whole blood.

CDR3 nucleotide sequence: TGTGCCATCAGTGAGTCACAGGGGAGCGCCACTGAAGCTTTCTTT. The encoded protein is CAISESQGSATEAFF. V and J are TRBV10-3 and TRBJ1-1, with 7 nucleotides matching TRBD1. Germline loops: CDR1 ENHRY, CDR2 SYGVKD. Trimming took 0 bases from V and 4 from J; bases not matched to a gene: 5. The CDR3 sequence is 15 residues long.